A single sample gave rise to the 14 T cell receptor beta chains below, sequenced in a study of OX40 agonist ivuxolimab in advanced cancers. The library came from the immunoSEQ multiplex PCR assay. TCRdb limited this immuneACCESS table to in-frame rearrangements with V and J called. A share of clones is missing; checked studies link under half to unresolved V genes, and the rest is unexplained. In this sample the table shows 30,000 to 40,000 clones, roughly 85% of which occur a single time. The top ten hold around 20% of the sample. The material was CD4+ or CD8+ T cells sorted from blood, obtained in a trial of the OX40 agonist ivuxolimab. These receptors all stem from an adult with an advanced solid tumor such as melanoma, head and neck, liver or kidney cancer.

This chain links TRBV2 with TRBJ2-6; 8 bases line up with TRBD1. The CDR3 sequence is 16 residues long. Germline CDR1 is SNHLY and CDR2 is FYNNEI. Losses at the gene ends were 4 bases for V and 4 bases for J; bases not matched to a gene: 6. The CDR3 is CASSVQGANGANVLTF. CDR3 bases: TGTGCCAGCAGTGTTCAGGGGGCAAACGGGGCCAACGTCCTGACTTTC.

J is TRBJ2-7 and V is TRBV15; TRBD1 might be the D (5 bases). Germline V gene lookup returns CDR1 LNHNV and CDR2 YYDKDF (reference sequence). The ends were cut back, 4 bases at V and 7 bases at J, with 17 bases in the middle. The CDR3 covers 14 residues. This CDR3 reads CATSIKGRLGEQYF. The CDR3 DNA follows: TGTGCCACCAGCATAAAGGGGCGCTTGGGAGAGCAGTACTTC.

The V gene is TRBV6-5, the J gene TRBJ1-5; D not resolved. V was trimmed by 6 bases and J by 4 bases, leaving 13 bases between them. The CDR3 has 14 residues. Germline values: CDR1 MNHEY, CDR2 SVGAGI. The CDR3 reads CASRETAQNQPQHF. The CDR3 DNA sequence: TGTGCCAGCAGGGAAACAGCCCAGAATCAGCCCCAGCATTTT.

The J gene is TRBJ1-2, the V gene TRBV27; TRBD1 is a possible D gene (6 bases). The CDR3 contains 15 residues. Germline loops: CDR1 MNHEY, CDR2 SMNVEV (reference sequence). Trimming took 2 bases from V and 2 from J, leaving 12 bases between them. CDR3 sequence: CASSLSEGGNYGYTF. The DNA for the CDR3 is TGTGCCAGCAGTTTAAGCGAGGGGGGAAACTATGGCTACACCTTC.

J is TRBJ1-1 and V is TRBV6-5; possible D gene TRBD1, 5 bases. This CDR3 contains 13 residues. Germline V gene data show CDR1 as MNHEY and CDR2 as SVGAGI. V was clipped by 7 bases and J by 2 bases, with 11 bases between them. The CDR3 loop reads CASTLTANTEAFF. The CDR3 nucleotides read TGTGCCAGCACCCTGACAGCCAACACTGAAGCTTTCTTT.

The chain links TRBV6-1 to TRBJ1-5, with D unresolved. CDR1 and CDR2 (germline): MNHNS, SASEGT. The CDR3 has 15 amino acids. Trimming left V 6 bases short and J 3 bases short, with 15 bases between. CDR3 sequence (DNA): TGTGCCAGCAGGGAAACATTCTGGGACAATCAGCCCCAGCATTTT. Translating gives CASRETFWDNQPQHF.

This rearrangement joins TRBV5-6 to TRBJ1-3, with D uncertain. The CDR3 runs to 13 residues. Trimming removed 4 bases from V and 4 bases from J, with 9 bases in between. The germline gives CDR1 SGHDT, CDR2 YYEEEE. Here the CDR3 DNA reads TGTGCCAGCAGCATAAGCGGGGGAAACACCATATATTTT. It encodes CASSISGGNTIYF.

The V gene is TRBV5-4, the J gene TRBJ2-1, with 11 bases lining up with TRBD2. Germline V lookup: CDR1 SGHNT, CDR2 YYREEE (reference sequence). Trimming removed 2 bases from V and 5 bases from J; junction bases left unmatched: 9. The CDR3 sequence is 17 residues long. The CDR3 sequence: CASSFGPGLAVNNEQFF. Written as DNA, the CDR3 is TGTGCCAGCAGCTTTGGGCCGGGACTAGCGGTTAACAATGAGCAGTTCTTC. Based on the CDR3 plus reference TRBV5-4 and TRBJ2-1, the full variable domain is ETGVTQSPTHLIKTRGQQVTLRCSSQSGHNTVSWYQQALGQGPQFIFQYYREEENGRGNFPPRFSGLQFPNYSSELNVNALELDDSALYLCASSFGPGLAVNNEQFFGPGTRLTVL.

The table lists this clone with a few counts. The chain couples TRBV6-5 to TRBJ1-6; 12 bases are shared with TRBD1. With 6 bases clipped from V and 6 bases from J, the junction kept 0 bases outside the gene matches. The CDR3 is 14 residues long. CDR1 MNHEY and CDR2 SVGAGI come from the germline V gene. The CDR3 coding sequence is TGTGCCAGCAGGGGACAGGGGGCTAATTCACCCCTCCACTTT. This sequence encodes CASRGQGANSPLHF.

CDR3 protein: CASPRGDVRCTEQYF. The DNA for the CDR3 is TGTGCCAGCCCAAGGGGGGACGTAAGGTGCACCGAGCAGTACTTC. This chain joins TRBV28 and TRBJ2-7, with D perhaps matching TRBD1 or TRBD2 (6 bases each). CDR1 is MDHEN and CDR2 is SYDVKM in the germline V gene. The CDR3 is 15 amino acids. Trimming took off 8 bases at V and 6 bases at J, with 23 bases between the two ends.

The CDR3 bases are TGTGCCAGCAGCTTGATTCCGTCCAAAGCAGAGGACGAGCAGTACTTC. Translation gives CASSLIPSKAEDEQYF. The V gene is TRBV4-2, the J gene TRBJ2-7; unclear D gene. This CDR3 has 16 residues. V lost 5 bases and J 5 bases, leaving 22 bases between the germline ends. In germline, CDR1 is LGHNA, CDR2 YNFKEQ.

The rearrangement links TRBV4-1 to TRBJ1-2, with D perhaps matching TRBD1 (6 bases). This CDR3 region has 15 residues. Trimming cost V 1 base and J 5 bases, with 14 bases left between them. Germline lookup yields CDR1 MGHRA and CDR2 YSYEKL. CDR3 sequence reads: CASSQGWGQGYGYTF. The CDR3 DNA follows: TGCGCCAGCAGCCAAGGGTGGGGGCAGGGGTATGGCTACACCTTC.

This rearrangement joins TRBV4-3 to TRBJ2-3; 8 positions match TRBD2. Germline V gene sequence: CDR1 LGHNA, CDR2 YSLEER. V was pared by 7 bases and J by 0 bases, with 12 bases of the junction left unmatched. CDR3 length equals 17 residues. CDR3 nucleotide sequence: TGCGCCAGCACCAAGGGGGGAGCGGGGGCTAGCACAGATACGCAGTATTTT. Its translation is CASTKGGAGASTDTQYF.

The chain employs TRBV6-1 and TRBJ1-2; 9 bases agree with TRBD1. J gave up 4 bases and V 2 bases, and 2 bases lay outside the gene matches. The CDR3 is 14 amino acids. CDR1 MNHNS and CDR2 SASEGT come from the germline V gene. The CDR3 bases are TGTGCCAGCAGTGAATCGGGACAGGGCTATGGCTACACCTTC. Protein: CASSESGQGYGYTF.